Below, 21 T cell receptor beta chains from the same sample are listed, as sequenced in a study of blood T cell repertoires in COVID-19. Produced via immunoSEQ multiplex PCR; TCRdb's table is partial and in-frame only. The sample includes about 70,000 clones, roughly 91% of them seen just once. Sequences were obtained from peripheral blood. All receptors derive from a woman between 18 and 30 years old with acute or convalescent COVID-19.

The chain joins TRBV4-1 to TRBJ1-5; D uncertain. CDR1 MGHRA and CDR2 YSYEKL come from the germline V gene. The CDR3 has 15 residues. Between the trimmed V and J ends, which lost 0 bases and 4 bases, there was a span of 10 bases. In DNA form, the CDR3 reads TGCGCCAGCAGCCAAGATTTTGTAGTGAATCAGCCCCAGCATTTT. Its translation: CASSQDFVVNQPQHF.

The chain links TRBV5-1 to TRBJ2-7; perhaps TRBD1 as D (6 bases). CDR1 is SGHRS and CDR2 is YFSETQ in the germline V gene. This CDR3 has 13 amino acids. Trimming took off 2 bases at V and 2 bases at J, with 8 bases between the two ends. As DNA, the CDR3 is TGCGCCAGCAGCTTCGCAGGGGCCTACGAGCAGTACTTC. This codes for CASSFAGAYEQYF. The full variable domain, rest sourced from reference TRBV5-1 and TRBJ2-7, is KAGVTQTPRYLIKTRGQQVTLSCSPISGHRSVSWYQQTPGQGLQFLFEYFSETQRNKGNFPGRFSGRQFSNSRSEMNVSTLELGDSALYLCASSFAGAYEQYFGPGTRLTVT.

The chain couples TRBV4-1 to TRBJ2-7; D might be TRBD1 (6 bases). Looked up from germline, CDR1 is MGHRA and CDR2 is YSYEKL. Trimming shortened V by 3 bases and J by 4 bases, and 16 bases separated the two germline ends. The CDR3 runs 15 residues. The CDR3 region has the DNA TGCGCCAGCAGCCAGCTCCTGGACAGACAATACGAGCAGTACTTC. This encodes CASSQLLDRQYEQYF.

This clone has more than one count but fewer than ten. The V and J genes are TRBV11-2 and TRBJ2-7; 8 nucleotides align to TRBD2. The CDR3 is 16 residues long. Unmatched junction bases numbered 14, after V lost 6 bases and J lost 4 bases. The V gene's germline CDR1 is SGHAT and CDR2 FQNNGV. CDR3 residues: CASRRNSGTSVYEQYF. CDR3 coding DNA: TGTGCCAGCAGGAGAAATTCCGGGACTAGTGTTTACGAGCAGTACTTC. The full variable domain, with the rest looked up from reference TRBV11-2 and TRBJ2-7, is EAGVAQSPRYKIIEKRQSVAFWCNPISGHATLYWYQQILGQGPKLLIQFQNNGVVDDSQLPKDRFSAERLKGVDSTLKIQPAKLEDSAVYLCASRRNSGTSVYEQYFGPGTRLTVT.

The V and J genes are TRBV28 and TRBJ2-1, with TRBD2 matching over 8 bases. The CDR3 covers 15 residues. Germline values: CDR1 MDHEN, CDR2 SYDVKM. Trimming removed 1 base from V and 7 bases from J; junction bases left unmatched: 6. CDR3 loop: CASSLFTGGLNEQFF. The CDR3 DNA sequence: TGTGCCAGCAGTTTATTCACGGGGGGGCTGAATGAGCAGTTCTTC.

The chain employs TRBV7-9 and TRBJ2-3; D is uncertain. CDR1 and CDR2 (germline): SEHNR, FQNEAQ (reference sequence). The CDR3 loop spans 11 amino acids. Trimming shortened V by 5 bases and J by 4 bases, and 4 bases separated the two germline ends. DNA for the CDR3: TGTGCCAGCAGCCGCGCAGATACGCAGTATTTT. This gives the protein CASSRADTQYF. Full variable domain (remainder filled in from reference TRBV7-9 and TRBJ2-3): DTGVSQNPRHKITKRGQNVTFRCDPISEHNRLYWYRQTLGQGPEFLTYFQNEAQLEKSRLLSDRFSAERPKGSFSTLEIQRTEQGDSAMYLCASSRADTQYFGPGTRLTVL.

This chain links TRBV6-5 with TRBJ1-5, with D hard to call. The CDR3 is 15 residues long. CDR1 and CDR2 (germline): MNHEY, SVGAGI. The germline V and J ends were trimmed by 6 bases and 4 bases, with 16 bases remaining between them. The CDR3 DNA is TGTGCCAGCAGCATTGGAGGGAGGGCGAATCAGCCCCAGCATTTT. This translates into CASSIGGRANQPQHF.

The genes are TRBV30 and TRBJ1-2; D unresolved. Trimming cost V 3 bases and J 8 bases, with 10 bases left between them. The CDR3 spans 11 residues. CDR1 GTSNPN and CDR2 SVGIG come from the germline V gene (reference sequence). CDR3 amino acids: CAWRSYLGYTF. CDR3 DNA sequence: TGTGCCTGGAGGTCTTACTTGGGCTACACCTTC.

V is TRBV5-1 and J is TRBJ2-7; 10 nucleotides line up with TRBD1. Germline CDR1 SGHRS, CDR2 YFSETQ. The CDR3 sequence is 15 residues long. The V and J ends lost 1 base and 6 bases, in that order; junction bases with no gene match: 7. CDR3 amino acids: CASSLSDRGALEQYF. The CDR3 DNA is TGCGCCAGCAGCTTGTCGGACAGGGGGGCCCTCGAGCAGTACTTC.

This rearrangement joins TRBV12-3 or TRBV12-4 to TRBJ2-3; D may be TRBD2 (7 bases). V was pared by 5 bases and J by 8 bases, with 11 bases between. The CDR3 runs to 12 residues. The DNA of the CDR3 is TGTGCCAGCAGTGACGGGGGGCTTACGCAGTATTTT. Protein product: CASSDGGLTQYF.

V usage is TRBV5-4 and J usage is TRBJ2-7; 7 bases map to TRBD2. This CDR3 has 17 amino acids. V lost 0 bases to trimming and J lost 4 bases; unmatched junction nucleotides: 13. CDR1 and CDR2 from the germline V gene are SGHNT and YYREEE (reference sequence). In DNA form, the CDR3 reads TGTGCCAGCAGCTTGGGGGGTTCGGGGGAGGGCGAATACGAGCAGTACTTC. This sequence encodes CASSLGGSGEGEYEQYF.

V and J are TRBV19 and TRBJ1-6, with TRBD1 matching over 8 bases. The CDR3 contains 15 residues. V dropped 6 bases and J dropped 0; count of bases not matched to a gene: 1. From germline, CDR1 is LNHDA and CDR2 SQIVND (reference sequence). The CDR3 loop reads CASSDRGSYNSPLHF. The CDR3 nucleotides read TGTGCCAGTAGCGACAGGGGCTCCTATAATTCACCCCTCCACTTT. The full variable domain, completed using reference TRBV19 and TRBJ1-6, is DGGITQSPKYLFRKEGQNVTLSCEQNLNHDAMYWYRQDPGQGLRLIYYSQIVNDFQKGDIAEGYSVSREKKESFPLTVTSAQKNPTAFYLCASSDRGSYNSPLHFGNGTRLTVT.

This clone was detected once. This chain uses TRBV5-8 with TRBJ2-1; 11 bases map to TRBD2. The V gene's germline CDR1 is SGHTS and CDR2 YDEGEE. Unmatched junction bases numbered 9, after V lost 6 bases and J lost 7 bases. The CDR3 sequence is 15 residues long. The CDR3 reads CASTQLAGVGNEQFF. CDR3 bases: TGTGCCAGCACCCAACTAGCGGGGGTTGGGAATGAGCAGTTCTTC.

V usage is TRBV3-1 (or the pseudogene TRBV3-2) and J usage is TRBJ2-1; the match to TRBD2 covers 8 bases. Trimming cost V 1 base and J 8 bases; bases outside gene matches: 7. This CDR3 has 15 amino acids. Germline-derived CDR1 and CDR2 are LGHDT and YNNKEL (reference sequence). The CDR3 sequence: CASSQGTSSHHEQFF. The DNA for the CDR3 is TGTGCCAGCAGCCAAGGGACTAGCTCACACCATGAGCAGTTCTTC.

CDR3 sequence reads: CSVEDLGQNYGYTF. CDR3 nucleotides: TGCAGCGTTGAAGATTTGGGACAGAACTATGGCTACACCTTC. The chain is built from TRBV29-1 and TRBJ1-2, with 7 bases fitting TRBD1. V shed 0 bases, J shed 2 bases, and the junction held 3 bases outside the gene matches. Germline V lookup: CDR1 SQVTM, CDR2 ANQGSEA. The CDR3 loop spans 14 amino acids.

This clone was picked up a small number of times. The genes are TRBV19 and TRBJ1-1, with TRBD1 as a possible D gene (6 bases). CDR3 length: 13 amino acids. V shed 7 bases and J shed 11 bases, with 20 bases lying between them. Germline V gives CDR1 LNHDA, CDR2 SQIVND (reference sequence). The DNA of the CDR3 is TGTGCCAGTATTGGACAGACGGTAGATTTGGCTTTCTTT. This sequence encodes CASIGQTVDLAFF.

The gene calls are TRBV13 and TRBJ2-2, with 8 bases aligning to TRBD2. Trimming cost V 2 bases and J 5 bases; bases outside gene matches: 4. Germline values: CDR1 PRHDT, CDR2 FYEKMQ (reference sequence). The CDR3 spans 15 residues. The CDR3 DNA sequence: TGTGCCAGCAGCTTAAGCCGGGGGGGGACCGGGGAGCTGTTTTTT. This gives the protein CASSLSRGGTGELFF.

The J gene is TRBJ2-1, the V gene TRBV20-1; TRBD2 matches 9 bases. This CDR3 has 15 amino acids. The trim removed 3 bases at V and 6 bases at J, leaving 9 bases unmatched. Germline CDR1 DFQATT, CDR2 SNEGSKA (reference sequence). The CDR3 nucleotides are TGCAGTGCTAGTGTGTGGCGGGAGGGCCGCAATGAGCAGTTCTTC. This encodes CSASVWREGRNEQFF.

The J gene is TRBJ2-7, the V gene TRBV10-3; weak D call: TRBD1 (5 bases). The CDR3 extends over 13 amino acids. Trimming removed 3 bases at V and 3 bases at J, with 9 bases between. Per the germline V gene, CDR1 is ENHRY and CDR2 is SYGVKD. The CDR3 reads CAISDGQGYEQYF. Here the CDR3 DNA reads TGTGCCATCAGTGACGGGCAGGGCTACGAGCAGTACTTC.

The chain carries TRBV18 and TRBJ1-1, with TRBD1 as a possible D gene (6 bases). CDR3 length: 14 residues. The V gene's germline CDR1 is KGHSH and CDR2 LQKENI. Trimming cost V 2 bases and J 1 base, with 8 bases left between them. Written as DNA, the CDR3 is TGTGCCAGCTCACCAGGGGGCCGGAACACTGAAGCTTTCTTT. Protein: CASSPGGRNTEAFF.

This chain links TRBV29-1 with TRBJ2-1; the D gene is possibly TRBD1 (5 bases). Trimming removed 4 bases at V and 12 bases at J, with 10 bases between. Germline lookup yields CDR1 SQVTM and CDR2 ANQGSEA. The CDR3 sequence is 10 residues long. CDR3 in amino acids: CSVGVDRQFF. The CDR3 bases are TGCAGCGTTGGGGTAGACAGGCAGTTCTTC.